Given below is one TCR beta chain in context. Its antigen is undetermined. The data are from a study of CXCR3-negative and CXCR3-positive naive CD8 T cells. CDR1 SGHVS and CDR2 FQNEAQ come from the germline V gene. This CDR3 comprises 16 residues. UMI labels and 5' RACE were used to prepare the TRB cDNA libraries. TCRdb derives one entry per CDR3 protein from the 5' RACE reads, leaving out DNA. The data include approximately 100,000 distinct CDR3 sequences; the top ten clones carry over 1.5%. General study findings and limits: Surface CD5 was comparable between naive subsets; TCR strength was inferred from TRB CDR3 properties.

What was sequenced was naive CXCR3- CD8+ T cells from blood. Specified subset: CD45RO-CCR7+CD27+CD95- naive CD8+ T cells lacking CXCR3 (TNR3-). This chain uses TRBV7-8 with TRBJ2-7; the D gene TCRdb calls, TRBD1, cannot be checked with no DNA. This receptor was obtained from a human donor in good health. Some clones in this sample may be carry-over from other donors' samples. This chain's CDR3 is CASSPRRTGIIYEQYF.